Listed below are T cell receptor beta chains from one sample, sequenced in a study of cytomegalovirus exposure and HLA in healthy donors. TCRdb's table, derived via immunoSEQ multiplex PCR, lists solely in-frame clones and lacks some. The repertoire table contains about 88,000 clones. Sequenced: PBMCs. The receptors stem from a girl between 10 and 17 years old in good health and CMV-seropositive. CDR3s include the opening cysteine and the closing phenylalanine or tryptophan. Each record gives: J gene, V gene, D gene, CDR3 DNA, CDR3 protein. D genes are given only for firm matches.

J gene: TRBJ1-1; V gene: TRBV30; D gene: .; CDR3 DNA: TGTGCCTGTACTGGGGCCACTGAAGCTTTCTTT; CDR3 protein: CACTGATEAFF
J gene: TRBJ2-3; V gene: TRBV7-3; D gene: TRBD2; CDR3 DNA: TGTGCCAGCAGCTTATGGGCTAGCGGGGGTCAGGGTACGCAGTATTTT; CDR3 protein: CASSLWASGGQGTQYF
J gene: TRBJ2-5; V gene: TRBV11-3; D gene: .; CDR3 DNA: TGTGCCAGCAGCTTAGATTATTCGAAAGAGGAGAGGACCCAGTACTTC; CDR3 protein: CASSLDYSKEERTQYF
J gene: TRBJ2-1; V gene: TRBV15; D gene: TRBD1; CDR3 DNA: TGTGCCACCAGCAAAACCTCCGGGACAGGGAATCATGAGCAGTTCTTC; CDR3 protein: CATSKTSGTGNHEQFF
J gene: TRBJ2-1; V gene: TRBV4-3; D gene: TRBD1; CDR3 DNA: TGCGCCAGCAGCCAAGACCGGGACAGCTCCTACAATGAGCAGTTCTTC; CDR3 protein: CASSQDRDSSYNEQFF
J gene: TRBJ1-1; V gene: TRBV25-1; D gene: .; CDR3 DNA: TGTGCCAGCAGTGCCCCCCCCCGATTAGTCTTT; CDR3 protein: CASSAPPRLVF
J gene: TRBJ1-1; V gene: TRBV4-3; D gene: TRBD1; CDR3 DNA: TGCGCCAGCAGCCAAGATGGACAGGGCGAGAACACTGAAGATTTCTTT; CDR3 protein: CASSQDGQGENTEDFF
J gene: TRBJ2-2; V gene: TRBV27; D gene: .; CDR3 DNA: TGTGCCAGCAGTTTACGTAGCGGCAACACCGGGGAGCTGTTTTTT; CDR3 protein: CASSLRSGNTGELFF
J gene: TRBJ1-1; V gene: TRBV9; D gene: .; CDR3 DNA: TGTGCCAGCAGCCCCGGGAAGGGCTCGAACACTGAAGCTTTCTTT; CDR3 protein: CASSPGKGSNTEAFF
J gene: TRBJ2-1; V gene: TRBV30; D gene: TRBD2; CDR3 DNA: TGTGCCTGGAATCTAGCGGGGGCCGACAATGAGCAGTTCTTC; CDR3 protein: CAWNLAGADNEQFF
J gene: TRBJ2-7; V gene: TRBV7-2; D gene: .; CDR3 DNA: TGTGCCAGCAGCTTACGGCGGGGCCACGTGTACGAGCAGTACTTC; CDR3 protein: CASSLRRGHVYEQYF
J gene: TRBJ2-1; V gene: TRBV4-3; D gene: .; CDR3 DNA: TGCGCCAGCAGCCAAGATTGGGGGGTCTGGGATGAGCAGTTCTTC; CDR3 protein: CASSQDWGVWDEQFF
J gene: TRBJ2-1; V gene: TRBV30; D gene: TRBD1; CDR3 DNA: TGTGCCTGGTCGAGGGACAGGGGATTCAAACTTTACTACAATGAGCAGTTCTTC; CDR3 protein: CAWSRDRGFKLYYNEQFF
J gene: TRBJ1-2; V gene: TRBV4-2; D gene: .; CDR3 DNA: TGTGCCAGCAGCTCTACACTACGGGGGTCAAAAAACTATGGCTACACCTTC; CDR3 protein: CASSSTLRGSKNYGYTF
J gene: TRBJ1-1; V gene: TRBV29-1; D gene: .; CDR3 DNA: TGCAGCGTTAGGACTGGCGGGACTGAAGCTTTCTTT; CDR3 protein: CSVRTGGTEAFF
J gene: TRBJ1-1; V gene: TRBV19; D gene: TRBD1; CDR3 DNA: TGTGCCAGTAGTGTACAGGGGGCCGGGAACACTGAAGCTTTCTTT; CDR3 protein: CASSVQGAGNTEAFF
J gene: TRBJ2-3; V gene: TRBV29-1; D gene: TRBD1; CDR3 DNA: TGCAGCGCCTTCGGGCAGGGGGCGGGCACAGATACGCAGTATTTT; CDR3 protein: CSAFGQGAGTDTQYF
J gene: TRBJ2-5; V gene: TRBV2; D gene: TRBD2; CDR3 DNA: TGTGCCAGCAGTGCAGGGGTAGCGGGGCCCCAAGAGACCCAGTACTTC; CDR3 protein: CASSAGVAGPQETQYF
J gene: TRBJ2-5; V gene: TRBV7-3; D gene: .; CDR3 DNA: TGTGCCAGCAGCTTGTCCCCAGCCAGCGGGGAGACCCAGTACTTC; CDR3 protein: CASSLSPASGETQYF
J gene: TRBJ2-2; V gene: TRBV29-1; D gene: TRBD1; CDR3 DNA: TGCAGCGTTGCACGGACAGGGGGGGCCGGGGAGCTGTTTTTT; CDR3 protein: CSVARTGGAGELFF
J gene: TRBJ1-2; V gene: TRBV14; D gene: TRBD1; CDR3 DNA: TGTGCCAGCAGCCAACGAACAGGGGGTGGATATGGCTACACCTTC; CDR3 protein: CASSQRTGGGYGYTF
J gene: TRBJ2-5; V gene: TRBV27; D gene: TRBD2; CDR3 DNA: TGTGCCAGCAGCCTTGGTCTAGCGGGGGAGCAAGAGACCCAGTACTTC; CDR3 protein: CASSLGLAGEQETQYF
J gene: TRBJ2-5; V gene: TRBV4-1; D gene: .; CDR3 DNA: TGCGCCAGCAGCCATGACTTGGAGGAGACCCAGTACTTC; CDR3 protein: CASSHDLEETQYF
J gene: TRBJ1-2; V gene: TRBV6-1; D gene: TRBD1; CDR3 DNA: TGTGCCAGCAGTGACAGGGGGCTGGATGGCTACACCTTC; CDR3 protein: CASSDRGLDGYTF
J gene: TRBJ2-7; V gene: TRBV27; D gene: TRBD1; CDR3 DNA: TGTGCCAGCAGTTTAACAGGGGGGACCTACGAGCAGTACTTC; CDR3 protein: CASSLTGGTYEQYF
J gene: TRBJ1-5; V gene: TRBV5-1; D gene: .; CDR3 DNA: TGCGCCAGCAGCTTGGACAGTCGTGGCAATCAGCCCCAGCATTTT; CDR3 protein: CASSLDSRGNQPQHF
J gene: TRBJ2-5; V gene: TRBV15; D gene: .; CDR3 DNA: TGTGCCACCAGGTCAGGCGTCCAAGAGACCCAGTACTTC; CDR3 protein: CATRSGVQETQYF
J gene: TRBJ2-7; V gene: TRBV25-1; D gene: .; CDR3 DNA: TGTGCCAGCAGTGACCAGACAGTACACTTCTACGAGCAGTACTTC; CDR3 protein: CASSDQTVHFYEQYF
J gene: TRBJ2-3; V gene: TRBV29-1; D gene: .; CDR3 DNA: TGCAGCGCCCTGAGGACAGATACGCAGTATTTT; CDR3 protein: CSALRTDTQYF
J gene: TRBJ1-1; V gene: TRBV29-1; D gene: .; CDR3 DNA: TGCAGCGCGCTAGCGGAGGCTGAAGCTTTCTTT; CDR3 protein: CSALAEAEAFF
J gene: TRBJ1-1; V gene: TRBV13; D gene: .; CDR3 DNA: TGTGCCAGCAGCCCCCACGGGGAGGAGACTGAAGCTTTCTTT; CDR3 protein: CASSPHGEETEAFF
J gene: TRBJ1-2; V gene: TRBV7-2; D gene: .; CDR3 DNA: TGTGCCAGCAGCTTACGGGGAGACTATGGCTACACCTTC; CDR3 protein: CASSLRGDYGYTF
J gene: TRBJ2-4; V gene: TRBV19; D gene: TRBD2; CDR3 DNA: TGTGCCAGTAGTATGGTGGGGGGGAACATTCAGTACTTC; CDR3 protein: CASSMVGGNIQYF
J gene: TRBJ2-5; V gene: TRBV7-9; D gene: TRBD1; CDR3 DNA: TGTGCCAGCAGCTACCAGGGGGCTTTAGAGACCCAGTACTTC; CDR3 protein: CASSYQGALETQYF
J gene: TRBJ2-2; V gene: TRBV7-6; D gene: TRBD1; CDR3 DNA: TGTGCCAGCACCGAGGGAGGACAGGGGTACCTCGCGAACACCGGGGAGCTGTTTTTT; CDR3 protein: CASTEGGQGYLANTGELFF
J gene: TRBJ1-2; V gene: TRBV4-3; D gene: .; CDR3 DNA: TGCGCCAGCAGCCAAGATTTTCACGGAGTCTATGGCTACACCTTC; CDR3 protein: CASSQDFHGVYGYTF
J gene: TRBJ1-1; V gene: TRBV7-9; D gene: TRBD1; CDR3 DNA: TGTGCCAGCAGCTTAGTCGGGACAGGGGGCACTGAAGCTTTCTTT; CDR3 protein: CASSLVGTGGTEAFF
J gene: TRBJ1-1; V gene: TRBV5-1; D gene: .; CDR3 DNA: TGCGCCAGCAGCTTGAATAGCGGGGGCACTGAAGCTTTCTTT; CDR3 protein: CASSLNSGGTEAFF
J gene: TRBJ2-6; V gene: TRBV5-1; D gene: TRBD1; CDR3 DNA: TGCGCCAGCAGGAGGGGACAGGCAAGCTCTGGGGCCAACGTCCTGACTTTC; CDR3 protein: CASRRGQASSGANVLTF
J gene: TRBJ2-7; V gene: TRBV11-2; D gene: TRBD1; CDR3 DNA: TGTGCCAGCAGCCCTGGACAGGGGCGGAACGGCGAGCAGTACTTC; CDR3 protein: CASSPGQGRNGEQYF
J gene: TRBJ1-5; V gene: TRBV6-5; D gene: TRBD1; CDR3 DNA: TGTGCCAGCAGGAATGACAGGGGCAGCAATCAGCCCCAGCATTTT; CDR3 protein: CASRNDRGSNQPQHF
J gene: TRBJ1-4; V gene: TRBV19; D gene: TRBD1; CDR3 DNA: TGTGCCACCGCGGCCGGGACAGGGTTGTTTGGGTCTAATGAAAAACTGTTTTTT; CDR3 protein: CATAAGTGLFGSNEKLFF
J gene: TRBJ1-2; V gene: TRBV30; D gene: .; CDR3 DNA: TGTGCCTGGAGCGACAAGAACTATGGCTACACCTTC; CDR3 protein: CAWSDKNYGYTF